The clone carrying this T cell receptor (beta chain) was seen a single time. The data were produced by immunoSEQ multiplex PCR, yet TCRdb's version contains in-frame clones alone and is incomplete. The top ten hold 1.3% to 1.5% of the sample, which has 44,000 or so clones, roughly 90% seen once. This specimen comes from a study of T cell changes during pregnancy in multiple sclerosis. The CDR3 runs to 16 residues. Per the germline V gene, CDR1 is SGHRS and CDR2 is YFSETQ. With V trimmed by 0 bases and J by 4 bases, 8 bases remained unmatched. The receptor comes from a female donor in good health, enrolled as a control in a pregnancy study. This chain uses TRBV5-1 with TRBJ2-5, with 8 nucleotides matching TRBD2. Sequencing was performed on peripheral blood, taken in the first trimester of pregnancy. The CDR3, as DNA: TGCGCCAGCAGCTTGGGTGCGGGGGGAGTGGGAGAGACCCAGTACTTC. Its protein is CASSLGAGGVGETQYF.